This T cell receptor (beta chain) was identified in a study of T cell changes during pregnancy in multiple sclerosis. This CDR3 comprises 15 residues. Germline CDR1 and CDR2: SGHRS and YFSETQ. V lost 1 base, J lost 1 base, and 8 bases lay in between. Profiled with immunoSEQ multiplex PCR; TCRdb holds only in-frame clones, not every one. The table lists around 130,000 clones, roughly 92% of them singletons. The genes are TRBV5-1 and TRBJ2-2, with D unresolved. The input for sequencing was peripheral blood, taken before pregnancy. This receptor was taken from a female donor with multiple sclerosis, enrolled in a pregnancy study. This CDR3 reads CASSLSSLNTGELFF. In DNA form, the CDR3 reads TGCGCCAGCAGCTTGTCGAGTTTGAACACCGGGGAGCTGTTTTTT.